The next 21 T cell receptor beta chains were all read from a single sample in a study of cytomegalovirus exposure and HLA in healthy donors. The PCR employed 60 Vbeta primers together with 13 Jbeta primers. Generated by immunoSEQ multiplex PCR, the TCRdb table keeps only in-frame clones and is missing some. This sample has some 150,000 clones, with around 79% found just once. The sample taken for sequencing was PBMCs. The receptor source for this set is a human donor in good health.

J is TRBJ2-5 and V is TRBV30, with 8 bases aligning to TRBD2. CDR1 and CDR2 from the germline V gene are GTSNPN and SVGIG (reference sequence). The CDR3 runs to 18 residues. Unmatched junction bases numbered 13, after V lost 1 base and J lost 0 bases. DNA of the CDR3: TGTGCCTGGAGTGCGCGAGGGAAGGGACTAGTCAACCAAGAGACCCAGTACTTC. Translated: CAWSARGKGLVNQETQYF.

This clone was seen a few times. The CDR3 region is CASSGRDRRGEQYF. CDR3 in DNA: TGTGCCAGCAGCGGCCGGGACAGGAGAGGCGAGCAGTACTTC. The chain joins TRBV5-6 to TRBJ2-7; the match to TRBD1 covers 8 bases. Germline assignment: CDR1 SGHDT and CDR2 YYEEEE. J gave up 6 bases and V 4 bases, and 9 bases lay outside the gene matches. CDR3 size: 14 residues.

This chain links TRBV7-2 with TRBJ2-6; D is possibly TRBD2 (5 bases). The V and J ends lost 5 bases and 2 bases respectively, with 16 bases between them. The CDR3 totals 17 residues. Germline V gene lookup returns CDR1 SGHTA and CDR2 FQGNSA. This CDR3 is CASSHSRVLTGANVLTF. In DNA form, the CDR3 reads TGTGCCAGCAGCCATTCGAGGGTCTTGACTGGGGCCAACGTCCTGACTTTC. Complete variable domain (other parts from reference TRBV7-2 and TRBJ2-6): GAGVSQSPSNKVTEKGKDVELRCDPISGHTALYWYRQSLGQGLEFLIYFQGNSAPDKSGLPSDRFSAERTGGSVSTLTIQRTQQEDSAVYLCASSHSRVLTGANVLTFGAGSRLTVL.

The chain has TRBV7-9 and TRBJ2-3, with 16 bases aligning to TRBD2. V was clipped by 4 bases and J by 4 bases; unmatched bases: 8. This CDR3 is built from 18 residues. In germline, CDR1 is SEHNR, CDR2 FQNEAQ (reference sequence). The CDR3 reads CASSSGLAGGPAADTQYF. CDR3 in DNA: TGTGCCAGCAGCTCGGGACTAGCGGGGGGGCCCGCCGCAGATACGCAGTATTTT.

V is TRBV7-9 and J is TRBJ2-3; 7 bases line up with TRBD1. This CDR3 is built from 15 residues. Germline values: CDR1 SEHNR, CDR2 FQNEAQ (reference sequence). V gave up 6 bases and J gave up 2 bases; unmatched junction bases: 8. CDR3 loop: CASRPDRSLTDTQYF. CDR3 nucleotides: TGTGCCAGCAGGCCGGACAGGAGCCTCACAGATACGCAGTATTTT.

The DNA of the CDR3 is TGTGCCAGCAGCGAAACAGGGGGTTCCTACAATGAGCAGTTCTTC. This codes for CASSETGGSYNEQFF. The chain joins TRBV7-9 to TRBJ2-1; TRBD1 matches 8 bases. Germline CDR1 and CDR2: SEHNR and FQNEAQ (reference sequence). The CDR3 is 15 amino acids. The V and J ends lost 5 bases and 1 base, in that order; junction bases with no gene match: 4.

This clone was seen a handful of times. Mismatch with germline at one junction end may stem from a read error. V is TRBV5-1 and J is TRBJ1-1; possible D gene TRBD1, 5 bases. Germline loops: CDR1 SGHRS, CDR2 YFSETQ. The CDR3 covers 14 residues. The CDR3 sequence is CASSYDSRNAEAFF. The CDR3 nucleotides read TGCGCCAGCAGTTACGACAGCAGGAACGCTGAAGCTTTCTTT.

This clone appeared a few times. The V and J genes are TRBV7-2 and TRBJ2-3, with no clear D. Germline CDR1 reads SGHTA; CDR2 reads FQGNSA. The CDR3 is 17 amino acids. Trimming shortened V by 4 bases and J by 0 bases, and 17 bases separated the two germline ends. As DNA, the CDR3 is TGTGCCAGCAGCTCGGTTGTAGAGAGTTCTAGCACAGATACGCAGTATTTT. Protein product: CASSSVVESSSTDTQYF.

The chain links TRBV5-6 to TRBJ1-4; weak D call: TRBD1 (5 bases). The CDR3 is 15 residues long. Trimming cost V 0 bases and J 10 bases, with 16 bases left between them. The germline V gene has CDR1 SGHDT and CDR2 YYEEEE. CDR3 sequence: CASSLARVGVRKLFF. The CDR3 DNA follows: TGTGCCAGCAGCTTGGCAAGGGTAGGGGTACGAAAACTGTTTTTT.

This rearrangement joins TRBV6-5 to TRBJ2-5; TRBD1 agrees at 7 bases. The J call may be in error: the DNA end matches TRBJ2-7 better. This CDR3 has 14 amino acids. Germline V CDR1 and CDR2: MNHEY, SVGAGI. The CDR3 DNA reads TGTGCCAGCAGTGGCCCGGGACAGTCCTACGAGCAGTACTTC. Amino acid sequence: CASSGPGQSYEQYF.

This clone came up a few times. The chain employs TRBV6-5 and TRBJ1-2; maybe TRBD1 (6 bases). This CDR3 has 13 residues. Germline loops: CDR1 MNHEY, CDR2 SVGAGI. Trimming took off 5 bases at V and 8 bases at J, with 15 bases between the two ends. CDR3 coding DNA: TGTGCCAGCAGTGATGACAGGATGAGGGGCTACACCTTC. Residues: CASSDDRMRGYTF.

This clone was counted a few times. V and J are TRBV7-8 and TRBJ2-1, with 15 bases fitting TRBD2. J gave up 7 bases and V 4 bases, and 8 bases lay outside the gene matches. The CDR3 runs 17 residues. Germline V lookup: CDR1 SGHVS, CDR2 FQNEAQ. Here the CDR3 reads CASSSTGLAGGVNEQFF. CDR3 nucleotide sequence: TGTGCCAGCAGCTCGACAGGACTAGCGGGAGGGGTGAATGAGCAGTTCTTC. Together with reference TRBV7-8 and TRBJ2-1, the CDR3 gives the full variable domain: GAGVSQSPRYKVAKRGQDVALRCDPISGHVSLFWYQQALGQGPEFLTYFQNEAQLDKSGLPSDRFFAERPEGSVSTLKIQRTQQEDSAVYLCASSSTGLAGGVNEQFFGPGTRLTVL.

V usage is TRBV5-1 and J usage is TRBJ2-5; a weak D match, TRBD1 (5 bases). CDR3 length: 13 amino acids. V lost 3 bases and J 6 bases, leaving 12 bases between the germline ends. CDR1 and CDR2 from the germline V gene are SGHRS and YFSETQ. The CDR3 loop is CASSSGSTQTQYF. CDR3 nucleotides: TGCGCCAGCAGCTCAGGGTCTACCCAGACCCAGTACTTC.

The chain joins TRBV5-1 to TRBJ2-1; D is possibly TRBD2 (5 bases). Germline V gene lookup returns CDR1 SGHRS and CDR2 YFSETQ. The CDR3 runs 12 residues. Deletions cut 4 bases from V and 9 bases from J, with 11 bases between. The CDR3 spells CASSISRGEQFF. The CDR3 DNA follows: TGCGCCAGCAGCATTTCACGGGGTGAGCAGTTCTTC. The full variable domain, with the rest looked up from reference TRBV5-1 and TRBJ2-1, is KAGVTQTPRYLIKTRGQQVTLSCSPISGHRSVSWYQQTPGQGLQFLFEYFSETQRNKGNFPGRFSGRQFSNSRSEMNVSTLELGDSALYLCASSISRGEQFFGPGTRLTVL.

Only a few counts were recorded for this clone. The rearrangement uses TRBV7-9 and TRBJ2-1; D unresolved. V lost 5 bases to trimming and J lost 3 bases, with 14 bases between them. The CDR3 runs 15 residues. The germline gives CDR1 SEHNR, CDR2 FQNEAQ (reference sequence). The CDR3 loop is CASSLKLKFYNEQFF. In DNA, the CDR3 is TGTGCCAGCAGCCTCAAACTTAAATTCTACAATGAGCAGTTCTTC.

The J gene is TRBJ2-7, the V gene TRBV27, with a weak D call TRBD2 (6 bases). The CDR3 extends over 14 amino acids. CDR1 MNHEY and CDR2 SMNVEV come from the germline V gene (reference sequence). The V end lost 6 bases, the J end lost 7 bases, and 19 bases lay between the germline ends. In DNA form, the CDR3 reads TGTGCCAGCAGGGGGACTCTAATCTATGGGGAGCAGTACTTC. Translating gives CASRGTLIYGEQYF.

This clone was counted a few times. The chain combines TRBV4-3 with TRBJ1-3, with D maybe TRBD1 (5 bases). Germline values: CDR1 LGHNA, CDR2 YSLEER. Trimming shortened V by 0 bases and J by 3 bases, and 9 bases separated the two germline ends. The CDR3 runs 15 residues. The CDR3 reads CASSQDWGVGNTIYF. CDR3 DNA sequence: TGCGCCAGCAGCCAAGATTGGGGGGTTGGAAACACCATATATTTT.

This chain connects TRBV5-1 to TRBJ2-3; 11 nucleotides match TRBD1. The germline gives CDR1 SGHRS, CDR2 YFSETQ. The junction had 4 bases not matched to a gene; V was cut back by 4 bases and J by 3 bases. This CDR3 comprises 15 residues. DNA for the CDR3: TGCGCCAGCAGCCCAGGACAGGGGGCAACAGATACGCAGTATTTT. This gives the protein CASSPGQGATDTQYF.

The chain joins TRBV25-1 to TRBJ2-5; 8 bases match TRBD2. The end of the DNA fits TRBJ2-7 better, so the J call may be wrong. From germline, CDR1 is MGHDK and CDR2 SYGVNS. The CDR3 is 13 amino acids. CDR3 sequence: CASSGSGSYEQYF. The CDR3 DNA is TGTGCCAGCAGTGGCAGCGGGAGCTACGAGCAGTACTTC.

The chain joins TRBV5-1 to TRBJ2-1; 7 bases are a match to TRBD2. The trim removed 4 bases at V and 3 bases at J, leaving 10 bases unmatched. The CDR3 runs to 16 residues. Germline assignment: CDR1 SGHRS and CDR2 YFSETQ. The DNA of the CDR3 is TGCGCCAGCAGCCAAACCGGGACTAAAAACTACAATGAGCAGTTCTTC. Amino acid sequence: CASSQTGTKNYNEQFF.

The V and J genes are TRBV7-8 and TRBJ2-4; perhaps TRBD2 as D (6 bases). CDR1 and CDR2 from the germline V gene are SGHVS and FQNEAQ. CDR3 size: 15 residues. V dropped 0 bases and J dropped 6 bases, with 12 bases sitting between them. The DNA for the CDR3 is TGTGCCAGCAGCTTAGCTGCTAGCGAGTTAAACATTCAGTACTTC. Its protein product is CASSLAASELNIQYF.